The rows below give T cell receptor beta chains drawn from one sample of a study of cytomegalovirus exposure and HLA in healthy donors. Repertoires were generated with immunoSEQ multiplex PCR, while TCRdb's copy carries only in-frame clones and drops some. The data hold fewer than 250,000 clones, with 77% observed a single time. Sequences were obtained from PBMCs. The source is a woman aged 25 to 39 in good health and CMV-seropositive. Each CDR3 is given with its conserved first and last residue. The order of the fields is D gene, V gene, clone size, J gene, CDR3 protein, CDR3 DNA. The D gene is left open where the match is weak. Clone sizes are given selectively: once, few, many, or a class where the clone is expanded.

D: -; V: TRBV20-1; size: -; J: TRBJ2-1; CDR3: CSASGMHEQFF; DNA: TGCAGTGCTTCAGGGATGCATGAGCAGTTCTTC
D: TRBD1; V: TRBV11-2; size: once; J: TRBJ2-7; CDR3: CASSQLGQGYEQYF; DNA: TGTGCCAGCAGCCAGCTGGGACAGGGATACGAGCAGTACTTC
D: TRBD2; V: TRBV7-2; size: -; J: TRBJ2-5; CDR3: CASSLGGGARETQYF; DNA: TGTGCCAGCAGCTTAGGCGGGGGGGCCCGGGAGACCCAGTACTTC
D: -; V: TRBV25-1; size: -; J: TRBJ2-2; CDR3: CASSDLTGELFF; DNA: TGTGCCAGCAGTGACTTGACCGGGGAGCTGTTTTTT
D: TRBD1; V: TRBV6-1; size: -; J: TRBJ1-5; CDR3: CASSATGRFSQPQHF; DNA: TGTGCCAGCAGTGCGACAGGGAGGTTCAGTCAGCCCCAGCATTTT
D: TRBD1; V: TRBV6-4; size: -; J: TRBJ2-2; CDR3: CASSRDRGENTGELFF; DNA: TGTGCCAGCAGCCGGGACAGGGGTGAAAACACCGGGGAGCTGTTTTTT
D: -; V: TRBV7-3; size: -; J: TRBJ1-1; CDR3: CASSLQGVGNTEAFF; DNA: TGTGCCAGCAGCTTACAGGGCGTTGGGAACACTGAAGCTTTCTTT
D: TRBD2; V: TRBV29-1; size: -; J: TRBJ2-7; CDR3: CSVEGLAGGREQYF; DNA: TGCAGCGTTGAAGGACTAGCGGGAGGTCGAGAGCAGTACTTC
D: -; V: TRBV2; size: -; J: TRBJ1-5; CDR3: CASRAGLSNQPQHF; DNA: TGTGCCAGCAGAGCCGGGTTAAGCAATCAGCCCCAGCATTTT
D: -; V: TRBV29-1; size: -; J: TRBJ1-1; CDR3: CSVSGGVGTEAFF; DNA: TGCAGCGTTTCGGGGGGGGTAGGAACTGAAGCTTTCTTT
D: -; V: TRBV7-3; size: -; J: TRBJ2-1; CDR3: CASSGIGGRHNEQFF; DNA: TGTGCCAGCAGCGGTATAGGAGGTCGGCACAATGAGCAGTTCTTC
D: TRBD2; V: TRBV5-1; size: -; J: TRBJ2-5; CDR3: CASSSGLAGRETQYF; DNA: TGCGCCAGCAGCTCAGGACTAGCGGGAAGAGAGACCCAGTACTTC
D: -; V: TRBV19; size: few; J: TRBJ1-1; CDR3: CASSAYQTQAFF; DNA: TGTGCCAGTAGTGCCTATCAGACTCAAGCTTTCTTT
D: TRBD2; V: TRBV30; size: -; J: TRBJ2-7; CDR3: CAWSVAGDGYEQYF; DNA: TGTGCCTGGAGTGTGGCGGGAGACGGGTACGAGCAGTACTTC
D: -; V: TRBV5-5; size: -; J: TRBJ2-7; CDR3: CASSLRQPYEQYF; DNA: TGTGCCAGCAGCTTAAGACAGCCCTACGAGCAGTACTTC
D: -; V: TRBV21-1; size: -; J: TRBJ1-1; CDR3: CASSKARSDMNTEAFF; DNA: TGTGCCAGCAGCAAAGCTAGGTCAGACATGAACACTGAAGCTTTCTTT
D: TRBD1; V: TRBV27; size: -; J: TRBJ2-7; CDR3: CASSLRPGTGNYEQYF; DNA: TGTGCCAGCAGTTTAAGGCCCGGGACAGGGAACTACGAGCAGTACTTC
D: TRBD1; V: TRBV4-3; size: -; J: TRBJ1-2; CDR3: CASSRDRGMGYTF; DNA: TGCGCCAGCAGCCGGGACAGGGGGATGGGCTACACCTTC
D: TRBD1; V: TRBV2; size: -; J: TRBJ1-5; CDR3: CASSDWTGGQPQHF; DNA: TGTGCCAGCAGTGACTGGACAGGGGGTCAGCCCCAGCATTTT
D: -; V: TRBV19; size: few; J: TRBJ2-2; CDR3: CASSKVGGSPGELFF; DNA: TGTGCCAGTAGTAAAGTAGGGGGTTCCCCCGGGGAGCTGTTTTTT
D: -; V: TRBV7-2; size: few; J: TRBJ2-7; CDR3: CASSLGAASIYEQYF; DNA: TGTGCCAGCAGCTTAGGAGCGGCTTCCATCTACGAGCAGTACTTC
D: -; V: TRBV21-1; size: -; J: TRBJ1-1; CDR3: CASSPWAANTEAFF; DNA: TGTGCCAGCAGCCCCTGGGCCGCGAACACTGAAGCTTTCTTT
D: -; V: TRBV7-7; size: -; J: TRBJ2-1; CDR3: CASSFSEYNEQFF; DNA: TGTGCTAGCAGCTTTTCCGAGTACAATGAGCAGTTCTTC